The 12 T cell receptor beta chains below all came from one sample that was sequenced in a study of cytomegalovirus exposure and HLA in healthy donors. The PCR contained 60 Vbeta and 13 Jbeta primers. Sequenced by immunoSEQ multiplex PCR; TCRdb stores in-frame clones only, minus some. This table holds roughly 89,000 clones, roughly 80% found once. The sample comprised PBMCs. All receptors come from a man aged 25-40 years in good health and CMV-seropositive.

The chain has TRBV4-1 and TRBJ2-1; maybe TRBD2 (7 bases). Germline CDR1 is MGHRA and CDR2 is YSYEKL. The V gene lost 0 bases and the J gene lost 1 base, with 13 bases spanning the gap. There are 17 residues in the CDR3. The CDR3: CASSQEGRGVSYNEQFF. In DNA form, the CDR3 reads TGCGCCAGCAGCCAAGAAGGGAGGGGGGTATCCTACAATGAGCAGTTCTTC.

The V and J genes are TRBV7-9 and TRBJ1-1; the D gene is possibly TRBD1 (5 bases). V gave up 3 bases and J gave up 3 bases, with 8 bases separating them. CDR3 length equals 13 residues. The germline V gene encodes CDR1 SEHNR and CDR2 FQNEAQ (reference sequence). The CDR3 spells CASSLRGYTEAFF. DNA of the CDR3: TGTGCCAGCAGCTTGCGGGGGTACACTGAAGCTTTCTTT. Looking up the rest from reference TRBV7-9 and TRBJ1-1 gives the full variable domain: DTGVSQNPRHKITKRGQNVTFRCDPISEHNRLYWYRQTLGQGPEFLTYFQNEAQLEKSRLLSDRFSAERPKGSFSTLEIQRTEQGDSAMYLCASSLRGYTEAFFGQGTRLTVV.

The rearrangement links TRBV6-1 to TRBJ2-7; the match to TRBD1 covers 9 bases. The V and J ends lost 10 bases and 1 base, in that order; junction bases with no gene match: 5. This CDR3 spans 13 amino acids. Germline CDR1 and CDR2: MNHNS and SASEGT. The CDR3 loop reads CATQDRGSYEQYF. The CDR3 DNA follows: TGTGCCACCCAGGACAGGGGTTCCTACGAGCAGTACTTC.

This clone was seen a few times. The gene calls are TRBV5-1 and TRBJ1-5; tentative D call: TRBD1 (6 bases). The V gene lost 4 bases and the J gene lost 4 bases, with 18 bases spanning the gap. Per the germline V gene, CDR1 is SGHRS and CDR2 is YFSETQ. The CDR3 is 16 residues long. CDR3 coding DNA: TGCGCCAGCAGCCACCAACCCACAGGGAGAAATCAGCCCCAGCATTTT. Its translation: CASSHQPTGRNQPQHF. Complete variable domain (other parts from reference TRBV5-1 and TRBJ1-5): KAGVTQTPRYLIKTRGQQVTLSCSPISGHRSVSWYQQTPGQGLQFLFEYFSETQRNKGNFPGRFSGRQFSNSRSEMNVSTLELGDSALYLCASSHQPTGRNQPQHFGDGTRLSIL.

The V call is TRBV5-1, the J call TRBJ2-2; possibly TRBD1 for D (6 bases). The CDR3 runs to 17 residues. CDR1 SGHRS and CDR2 YFSETQ come from the germline V gene. Deletions cut 0 bases from V and 1 base from J, with 13 bases between. This chain's CDR3 is CASSLAEDSLNTGELFF. CDR3 coding DNA: TGCGCCAGCAGCTTGGCCGAGGACAGTTTGAACACCGGGGAGCTGTTTTTT.

In nucleotides, the CDR3 is TGTGCCAGCAGACCCGCACAGGTTTACTATGGCTACACCTTC. Translated, it gives CASRPAQVYYGYTF. The V and J genes are TRBV6-5 and TRBJ1-2; maybe TRBD1 (5 bases). Between the trimmed V and J ends, which lost 6 bases and 3 bases, there was a span of 14 bases. Germline values: CDR1 MNHEY, CDR2 SVGAGI. The CDR3 sequence is 14 residues long.

V is TRBV9 and J is TRBJ2-3, with TRBD1 matching 9 bases. Germline CDR1 reads SGDLS; CDR2 reads YYNGEE. The CDR3 runs 15 residues. V trimming: 4 bases; J trimming: 2 bases; junction bases outside the gene matches: 5. The CDR3 DNA is TGTGCCAGCAGCAAAGGGACAGGGCCCACAGATACGCAGTATTTT. Amino acids: CASSKGTGPTDTQYF.

The V gene is TRBV7-3, the J gene TRBJ2-3; 8 bases match TRBD2. The V and J ends lost 4 bases and 4 bases, in that order; junction bases with no gene match: 7. This CDR3 is 15 amino acids long. Germline values: CDR1 SGHTA, CDR2 FQGTGA. CDR3 in amino acids: CASSSSGGASDTQYF. CDR3 nucleotide sequence: TGTGCCAGCAGCTCCTCCGGGGGGGCCTCAGATACGCAGTATTTT.

This clone was counted a single time. The V call is TRBV5-8, the J call TRBJ1-4, with 7 bases fitting TRBD1. J lost 4 bases, V lost 0 bases, and 0 bases had no gene match. This CDR3 contains 14 residues. Germline assignment: CDR1 SGHTS and CDR2 YDEGEE. CDR3 nucleotides: TGTGCCAGCAGCTTGGACAGGGGTAATGAAAAACTGTTTTTT. This codes for CASSLDRGNEKLFF.

The chain has TRBV7-3 and TRBJ2-7; no clear D gene. This CDR3 spans 14 amino acids. V lost 2 bases and J 1 base, leaving 9 bases between the germline ends. Germline V gives CDR1 SGHTA, CDR2 FQGTGA. CDR3 region: CASSLGPESYEQYF. The CDR3 bases are TGTGCCAGCAGCTTAGGGCCCGAGTCCTACGAGCAGTACTTC.

V usage is TRBV7-3 and J usage is TRBJ2-5, with TRBD1 matching 8 bases. This CDR3 comprises 15 residues. Germline CDR1 SGHTA, CDR2 FQGTGA. V lost 4 bases and J lost 2; bases outside the gene matches: 6. The CDR3 here is CASSWTGSGQETQYF. The CDR3 DNA reads TGTGCCAGCAGCTGGACAGGGAGTGGGCAAGAGACCCAGTACTTC.

The J gene is TRBJ2-7, the V gene TRBV4-2, with D maybe TRBD1 (5 bases). With 4 bases removed from V and 2 bases from J, the gap between germline ends came to 9 bases. Germline V lookup: CDR1 LGHNA, CDR2 YNFKEQ. CDR3 length equals 13 residues. CDR3 bases: TGTGCCAGCAGCCCTCAGGGTGCCTACGAGCAGTACTTC. Translating it yields CASSPQGAYEQYF.